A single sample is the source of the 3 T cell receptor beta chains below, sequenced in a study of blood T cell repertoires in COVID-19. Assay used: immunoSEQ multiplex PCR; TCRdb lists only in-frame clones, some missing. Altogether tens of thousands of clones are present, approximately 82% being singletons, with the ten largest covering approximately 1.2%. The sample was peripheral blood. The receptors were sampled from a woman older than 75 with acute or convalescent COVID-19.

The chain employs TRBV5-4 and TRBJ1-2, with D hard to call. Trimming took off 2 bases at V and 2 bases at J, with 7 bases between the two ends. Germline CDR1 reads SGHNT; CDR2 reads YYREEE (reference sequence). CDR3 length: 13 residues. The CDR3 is CASSLNSNYGYTF. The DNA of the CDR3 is TGTGCCAGCAGCTTAAACAGCAACTATGGCTACACCTTC.

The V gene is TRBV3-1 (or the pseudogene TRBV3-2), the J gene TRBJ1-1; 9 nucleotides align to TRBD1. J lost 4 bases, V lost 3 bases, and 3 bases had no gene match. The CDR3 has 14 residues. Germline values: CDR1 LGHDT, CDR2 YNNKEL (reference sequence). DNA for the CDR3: TGTGCCAGCAGCCAGGGGACAGGGATCACTGAAGCTTTCTTT. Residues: CASSQGTGITEAFF.

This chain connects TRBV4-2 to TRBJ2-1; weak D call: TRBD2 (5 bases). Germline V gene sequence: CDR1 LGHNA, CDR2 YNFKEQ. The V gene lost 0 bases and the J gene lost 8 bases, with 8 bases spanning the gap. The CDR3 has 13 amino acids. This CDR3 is CASSQDLRDEQFF. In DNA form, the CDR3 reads TGTGCCAGCAGCCAAGATTTGAGGGATGAGCAGTTCTTC.